The 29 T cell receptor beta chains reported below all come from one sample, sequenced in a study of blood T cell repertoires in COVID-19. TCRdb's table, derived via immunoSEQ multiplex PCR, lists solely in-frame clones and lacks some. The table has 180,000 or so clones, approximately 83% seen once; the top ten hold roughly 8.2%. The specimen sequenced was peripheral blood. The source of these receptors is a man aged 60 to 75 with acute or convalescent COVID-19.

This rearrangement joins TRBV27 to TRBJ1-1; D is undetermined. The CDR3 has 14 residues. The germline V gene encodes CDR1 MNHEY and CDR2 SMNVEV (reference sequence). The V end lost 5 bases, the J end lost 1 base, and 11 bases lay between the germline ends. The CDR3 reads CASSPVLRNTEAFF. The CDR3 nucleotides are TGTGCCAGCAGTCCTGTGTTGAGGAACACTGAAGCTTTCTTT.

This rearrangement joins TRBV30 to TRBJ1-4, with no clear D. CDR1 and CDR2 from the germline V gene are GTSNPN and SVGIG (reference sequence). The V end lost 8 bases, the J end lost 3 bases, and 7 bases lay between the germline ends. The CDR3 contains 11 residues. CDR3 DNA sequence: TGTGCCCTAAGCGCTAATGAAAAACTGTTTTTT. Translated, it gives CALSANEKLFF.

The CDR3 DNA reads as TGTGCCTGGAGCGGACTAGCGGGAGCAGTAACCTACAATGAGCAGTTCTTC. Protein: CAWSGLAGAVTYNEQFF. The chain carries TRBV30 and TRBJ2-1, with 13 positions matching TRBD2. The V gene end was trimmed by 3 bases and the J gene end by 2 bases; junction bases not matched to a gene: 7. Looked up from germline, CDR1 is GTSNPN and CDR2 is SVGIG (reference sequence). The CDR3 extends over 17 amino acids. Full variable domain (remainder filled in from reference TRBV30 and TRBJ2-1): SQTIHQWPATLVQPVGSPLSLECTVEGTSNPNLYWYRQAAGRGLQLLFYSVGIGQISSEVPQNLSASRPQDRQFILSSKKLLLSDSGFYLCAWSGLAGAVTYNEQFFGPGTRLTVL.

V and J are TRBV2 and TRBJ1-1; D is perhaps TRBD1 (6 bases). Germline V gene lookup returns CDR1 SNHLY and CDR2 FYNNEI. This CDR3 contains 15 residues. V was shortened by 6 bases and J by 4 bases, with 18 bases between the two germline ends. The CDR3 here is CASSQGSARGTEAFF. The CDR3 nucleotides are TGTGCCAGCAGCCAAGGGTCGGCCAGGGGCACTGAAGCTTTCTTT. The variable domain in full, completed from reference TRBV2 and TRBJ1-1, reads EPEVTQTPSHQVTQMGQEVILRCVPISNHLYFYWYRQILGQKVEFLVSFYNNEISEKSEIFDDQFSVERPDGSNFTLKIRSTKLEDSAMYFCASSQGSARGTEAFFGQGTRLTVV.

The DNA for the CDR3 is TGTGCCAGCAGCGACCGGGACAGGTGGATGGGAAACACCATATATTTT. Amino acids: CASSDRDRWMGNTIYF. The rearrangement links TRBV9 to TRBJ1-3; 8 bases align to TRBD1. Germline CDR1 is SGDLS and CDR2 is YYNGEE. J was trimmed by 4 bases and V by 3 bases; bases with no gene match: 9. This CDR3 spans 16 amino acids.

The chain uses TRBV19 and TRBJ1-5, with a tentative D call TRBD1 (5 bases). The germline gives CDR1 LNHDA, CDR2 SQIVND (reference sequence). V was pared by 0 bases and J by 6 bases, with 9 bases between. The CDR3 extends over 14 amino acids. In nucleotides, the CDR3 is TGTGCCAGTAGTATAGAAAGTAGGGGTCAGCCCCAGCATTTT. Its translation is CASSIESRGQPQHF.

The chain has TRBV7-6 and TRBJ1-2; 8 bases fit TRBD1. J gave up 3 bases and V 3 bases, and 6 bases lay outside the gene matches. The CDR3 sequence is 15 residues long. The germline V gene encodes CDR1 SGHVS and CDR2 FNYEAQ. CDR3 loop: CASSLSDRGYYGYTF. The CDR3 DNA reads TGTGCCAGCAGCTTGTCAGACAGGGGATACTATGGCTACACCTTC.

The chain carries TRBV5-1 and TRBJ2-7; TRBD1 aligns across 7 bases. Germline CDR1 is SGHRS and CDR2 is YFSETQ. V trimming: 4 bases; J trimming: 4 bases; junction bases outside the gene matches: 11. The CDR3 spans 15 residues. Here the CDR3 DNA reads TGCGCCAGCAGCCCAGGGACAGCCTCCGGATACGAGCAGTACTTC. Translating gives CASSPGTASGYEQYF.

CDR3: CASSPRTANQPQHF. CDR3 nucleotide sequence: TGTGCCAGCAGTCCCCGGACAGCGAATCAGCCCCAGCATTTT. V usage is TRBV27 and J usage is TRBJ1-5; D perhaps matches TRBD1 (6 bases). The CDR3 contains 14 residues. Germline V gene sequence: CDR1 MNHEY, CDR2 SMNVEV (reference sequence). Trimming took off 5 bases at V and 4 bases at J, with 12 bases between the two ends.

The CDR3 sequence is CATGTPDANEKLFF. DNA of the CDR3: TGTGCCACCGGGACACCTGACGCTAATGAAAAACTGTTTTTT. The chain links TRBV28 to TRBJ1-4; D possibly corresponds to TRBD1 (6 bases). From germline, CDR1 is MDHEN and CDR2 SYDVKM. Trimming stripped 10 bases from V and 3 bases from J, with 15 bases between. The length of the CDR3 is 14 residues.

The chain is built from TRBV28 and TRBJ1-1, with 11 positions matching TRBD1. The germline CDR1 and CDR2 sequences are MDHEN and SYDVKM. CDR3 length: 16 residues. J gave up 8 bases and V 6 bases, and 14 bases lay outside the gene matches. The CDR3 region is CASRPSGQGALVEAFF. The DNA for the CDR3 is TGTGCCAGCAGACCCTCCGGACAGGGGGCTTTAGTAGAAGCTTTCTTT.

In its sample, this clone was seen a few times. V is TRBV4-1 and J is TRBJ2-7, with 7 bases matching TRBD1. Trimming removed 1 base from V and 5 bases from J; junction bases left unmatched: 11. Germline CDR1 reads MGHRA; CDR2 reads YSYEKL. The CDR3 is 16 amino acids. CDR3 residues: CASSQAHGRGIDEQYF. For the CDR3, the DNA is TGCGCCAGCAGCCAAGCTCACGGCAGGGGGATCGACGAGCAGTACTTC.

Concerning this clone itself: This may be a read error: a much more frequent sequence differs by one nucleotide. J is TRBJ2-7 and V is TRBV11-2; tentatively, D is TRBD1 (5 bases). CDR3 length: 15 amino acids. Per germline, CDR1 SGHAT and CDR2 FQNNGV. V lost 4 bases and J lost 1, with 14 bases in between. The CDR3 reads CASSSIQESSYEQYF. CDR3 nucleotide sequence: TGTGCCAGCAGCTCCATACAGGAGTCGTCCTACGAGCAGTACTTC.

This clone was seen only once. The V and J genes are TRBV27 and TRBJ2-7; D remains ambiguous. V dropped 2 bases and J dropped 3 bases, with 8 bases sitting between them. Germline loops: CDR1 MNHEY, CDR2 SMNVEV (reference sequence). The CDR3 extends over 13 amino acids. CDR3 in amino acids: CASSLRVYYEQYF. The DNA for the CDR3 is TGTGCCAGCAGTTTAAGAGTCTACTACGAGCAGTACTTC.

The V call is TRBV12-3 or TRBV12-4, the J call TRBJ1-1, with 8 bases matching TRBD1. V gave up 7 bases and J gave up 3 bases; unmatched junction bases: 4. There are 13 residues in the CDR3. The CDR3 protein is CASTLDRDTEAFF. In DNA, the CDR3 is TGTGCCAGCACCTTGGACAGGGACACTGAAGCTTTCTTT.

This clone was seen just once. As DNA, the CDR3 is TGTGCCAGCAGCCATTGGGACAGAGTCTACGAGCAGTACTTC. It encodes CASSHWDRVYEQYF. This chain links TRBV3-1 (or the pseudogene TRBV3-2) with TRBJ2-7, with 7 bases aligning to TRBD1. CDR3 length: 14 residues. From germline, CDR1 is LGHDT and CDR2 YNNKEL (reference sequence). V gave up 3 bases and J gave up 3 bases; unmatched junction bases: 5.

This clone was recorded once. The chain links TRBV10-3 to TRBJ1-1; tentative D call: TRBD1 (6 bases). Germline V gene lookup returns CDR1 ENHRY and CDR2 SYGVKD. The CDR3 sequence is 17 residues long. Trimming cost V 6 bases and J 1 base, with 21 bases left between them. The CDR3 spells CAISAGQFNRGNTEAFF. DNA for the CDR3: TGTGCCATCAGCGCCGGACAGTTTAACCGCGGGAACACTGAAGCTTTCTTT.

This chain links TRBV28 with TRBJ2-7, with D possibly TRBD2 on 5 matching bases. The CDR3 length is 12 residues. Germline V CDR1 and CDR2: MDHEN, SYDVKM. Trimming stripped 4 bases from V and 4 bases from J, with 8 bases between. CDR3 sequence reads: CASSSDYYEQYF. CDR3 coding DNA: TGTGCCAGCAGTTCCGACTATTACGAGCAGTACTTC.

The chain couples TRBV3-1 (or the pseudogene TRBV3-2) to TRBJ2-7; TRBD2 agrees at 7 bases. The germline V gene encodes CDR1 LGHDT and CDR2 YNNKEL (reference sequence). Trimming removed 1 base from V and 12 bases from J; junction bases left unmatched: 6. This CDR3 has 12 amino acids. The DNA of the CDR3 is TGTGCCAGCAGCCAAGCCCCGGGGGGTGTGTACTTC. Translated, it gives CASSQAPGGVYF.

The chain is built from TRBV6-5 and TRBJ1-5, with TRBD1 as a possible D gene (6 bases). The CDR3 spans 13 residues. The V gene's germline CDR1 is MNHEY and CDR2 SVGAGI. V lost 8 bases and J 7 bases, leaving 15 bases between the germline ends. In DNA, the CDR3 is TGTGCCAGCGCCTCCAGGGGCGGCCAGCCCCAGCATTTT. Translating it yields CASASRGGQPQHF.

The gene calls are TRBV28 and TRBJ2-7, with 13 bases lining up with TRBD2. Germline CDR1 MDHEN, CDR2 SYDVKM. CDR3 length: 18 amino acids. V shed 6 bases and J 3 bases; nucleotides not matched to a gene: 14. CDR3 protein: CASRQPRGTSGVLYEQYF. In nucleotides, the CDR3 is TGTGCCAGCAGACAACCTCGGGGGACTAGCGGGGTACTCTACGAGCAGTACTTC.

The chain recombines TRBV5-3 with TRBJ1-5, with 7 bases aligning to TRBD1. TRBV5-3 is given ORF status, its function remaining uncertain. This CDR3 region has 16 residues. J gave up 0 bases and V 1 base, and 4 bases lay outside the gene matches. CDR3 nucleotides: TGTGCCAGAAGCTTGTTCAGGGGGTATAGCAATCAGCCCCAGCATTTT. This translates into CARSLFRGYSNQPQHF.

This chain uses TRBV30 with TRBJ2-1; 8 positions agree with TRBD1. V dropped 4 bases and J dropped 7; count of bases not matched to a gene: 6. CDR1 GTSNPN and CDR2 SVGIG come from the germline V gene (reference sequence). There are 13 residues in the CDR3. DNA for the CDR3: TGTGCCTGGATTGTCAGGGGGCGGAATGAGCAGTTCTTC. Protein product: CAWIVRGRNEQFF.

This clone was found once. The chain's CDR3 is CASSQRTSGRGETQYF. The CDR3 nucleotides read TGTGCCAGCAGCCAACGGACTAGCGGGAGAGGGGAGACCCAGTACTTC. V usage is TRBV3-1 (or the pseudogene TRBV3-2) and J usage is TRBJ2-5; TRBD2 matches 13 bases. Germline CDR1 reads LGHDT; CDR2 reads YNNKEL (reference sequence). This CDR3 is 16 amino acids long. The ends lost 2 bases at V and 5 bases at J; junction bases unmatched: 5.

The genes are TRBV5-1 and TRBJ2-1; possible D gene TRBD1, 5 bases. Trimming left V 3 bases short and J 1 base short, with 11 bases between. Germline V gene data show CDR1 as SGHRS and CDR2 as YFSETQ. The CDR3 has 15 residues. CDR3 nucleotides: TGCGCCAGCAGCTCGCAGGGTCAGTCCTACAATGAGCAGTTCTTC. Translated: CASSSQGQSYNEQFF.

The chain employs TRBV11-2 and TRBJ2-4, with a weak D call TRBD2 (6 bases). V was clipped by 4 bases and J by 0 bases, with 10 bases between them. CDR1 and CDR2 (germline): SGHAT, FQNNGV. The CDR3 is 15 amino acids. Written as DNA, the CDR3 is TGTGCCAGCAGCTGGGGGGATAAAGCCAAAAACATTCAGTACTTC. It is translated as CASSWGDKAKNIQYF.

This chain joins TRBV30 and TRBJ1-6, with D possibly matching TRBD1 (5 bases). V lost 2 bases and J lost 1, with 9 bases in between. Germline lookup yields CDR1 GTSNPN and CDR2 SVGIG (reference sequence). CDR3 size: 15 residues. As DNA, the CDR3 is TGTGCCTGGAGTTCGGGGGTTTCCTATAATTCACCCCTCCACTTT. This gives the protein CAWSSGVSYNSPLHF. The full variable domain, its missing parts supplied by reference TRBV30 and TRBJ1-6, is SQTIHQWPATLVQPVGSPLSLECTVEGTSNPNLYWYRQAAGRGLQLLFYSVGIGQISSEVPQNLSASRPQDRQFILSSKKLLLSDSGFYLCAWSSGVSYNSPLHFGNGTRLTVT.

The V call is TRBV5-4, the J call TRBJ1-6; D is unresolved. The CDR3 length is 14 residues. V dropped 0 bases and J dropped 13 bases, with 14 bases sitting between them. Germline CDR1 SGHNT, CDR2 YYREEE (reference sequence). The CDR3 DNA reads TGTGCCAGCAGCTTGGAGTGGAGTGGTTCGCCCCTCCACTTT. Translating it yields CASSLEWSGSPLHF.

V usage is TRBV7-9 and J usage is TRBJ2-1, with 11 bases aligning to TRBD1. The CDR3 length is 16 residues. CDR1 is SEHNR and CDR2 is FQNEAQ in the germline V gene (reference sequence). The junction had 9 bases not matched to a gene; V was cut back by 4 bases and J by 7 bases. The CDR3 reads CASSSLGTGGNNEQFF. For the CDR3, the DNA is TGTGCCAGCAGCTCACTCGGGACAGGGGGGAATAATGAGCAGTTCTTC.